One sample yielded the 19 T cell receptor beta chains listed below, sequenced in a study of cytomegalovirus exposure and HLA in healthy donors. The PCR ran on 60 Vbeta and 13 Jbeta primers. Only in-frame clones appear in the TCRdb table, and some are missing; sequencing was by immunoSEQ multiplex PCR. The sample has about 99,000 clones, around 77% seen once. Sequences were obtained from PBMCs. These receptors all come from a man in his forties or fifties in good health and CMV-seronegative.

The genes are TRBV5-1 and TRBJ2-1, with 10 bases that match TRBD2. The CDR3 length is 15 residues. Germline V lookup: CDR1 SGHRS, CDR2 YFSETQ. V was clipped by 4 bases and J by 4 bases; unmatched bases: 5. The CDR3: CASSTTSGIYNEQFF. The DNA of the CDR3 is TGCGCCAGCAGCACCACTAGCGGGATTTACAATGAGCAGTTCTTC.

V usage is TRBV2 and J usage is TRBJ1-3; 9 nucleotides line up with TRBD1. The CDR3 is 19 residues long. Trimming took 2 bases from V and 0 from J; bases not matched to a gene: 11. CDR1 SNHLY and CDR2 FYNNEI come from the germline V gene. CDR3 sequence reads: CASSERVPGTGISGNTIYF. In DNA form, the CDR3 reads TGTGCCAGCAGTGAACGGGTCCCAGGGACAGGGATCTCTGGAAACACCATATATTTT.

J is TRBJ2-1 and V is TRBV4-1; D is uncertain. This CDR3 is built from 13 residues. Germline assignment: CDR1 MGHRA and CDR2 YSYEKL. The V and J ends lost 1 base and 9 bases respectively, with 10 bases between them. In DNA, the CDR3 is TGCGCCAGCAGCCAAGCTGGCCGCGGTGAGCAGTTCTTC. It is translated as CASSQAGRGEQFF.

The chain recombines TRBV28 with TRBJ2-5; D ambiguous. The CDR3 is made up of 13 amino acids. Germline loops: CDR1 MDHEN, CDR2 SYDVKM. V lost 1 base and J 7 bases, leaving 10 bases between the germline ends. The CDR3 reads CASSLFLPPTQYF. The CDR3 DNA follows: TGTGCCAGCAGTTTATTCCTACCCCCGACCCAGTACTTC.

The V gene is TRBV2, the J gene TRBJ2-1; the D is unclear. V was pared by 11 bases and J by 9 bases, with 14 bases between. CDR3 size: 11 residues. CDR1 is SNHLY and CDR2 is FYNNEI in the germline V gene. DNA of the CDR3: TGTGCCTCTAGTCGTCCAAGTGAGCAGTTCTTC. It is translated as CASSRPSEQFF.

The J gene is TRBJ2-7, the V gene TRBV19, with a tentative D call TRBD1 (6 bases). The CDR3 has 15 residues. Germline V gene data show CDR1 as LNHDA and CDR2 as SQIVND (reference sequence). V lost 6 bases and J 1 base, leaving 16 bases between the germline ends. CDR3: CASSIRGTGSYEQYF. The CDR3, as DNA: TGTGCCAGTAGCATCCGAGGTACAGGGTCCTACGAGCAGTACTTC.

V and J are TRBV7-9 and TRBJ1-1; maybe TRBD1 (5 bases). CDR3 length: 13 residues. V lost 2 bases to trimming and J lost 7 bases, with 11 bases between them. The V gene's germline CDR1 is SEHNR and CDR2 FQNEAQ (reference sequence). This CDR3 is CASSLIGRDEAFF. The CDR3 DNA reads TGTGCCAGCAGCTTAATCGGCAGGGATGAAGCTTTCTTT.

A word on this clone: Different DNA sequences within this sample yield the same CDR3. The V call is TRBV29-1, the J call TRBJ1-6, with 9 positions matching TRBD1. Germline assignment: CDR1 SQVTM and CDR2 ANQGSEA. Losses at the gene ends were 5 bases for V and 3 bases for J; bases not matched to a gene: 2. This CDR3 has 14 residues. The CDR3 DNA is TGCAGCGTTCGACAGGGGGACTATAATTCACCCCTCCACTTT. This sequence encodes CSVRQGDYNSPLHF.

The chain has TRBV7-8 and TRBJ2-1; the match to TRBD2 covers 9 bases. CDR3 length equals 13 residues. V lost 2 bases to trimming and J lost 11 bases; unmatched junction nucleotides: 4. Per germline, CDR1 SGHVS and CDR2 FQNEAQ. The CDR3, as DNA: TGTGCCAGCAGCTTACAAGCGGGGGGCCAGCAGTTCTTC. It translates to CASSLQAGGQQFF. Drawing the rest from reference TRBV7-8 and TRBJ2-1, the complete variable domain is GAGVSQSPRYKVAKRGQDVALRCDPISGHVSLFWYQQALGQGPEFLTYFQNEAQLDKSGLPSDRFFAERPEGSVSTLKIQRTQQEDSAVYLCASSLQAGGQQFFGPGTRLTVL.

V is TRBV9 and J is TRBJ1-1; TRBD1 aligns across 7 bases. J was trimmed by 3 bases and V by 0 bases; bases with no gene match: 2. Germline CDR1 is SGDLS and CDR2 is YYNGEE. The CDR3 sequence is 14 residues long. CDR3 sequence (DNA): TGTGCCAGCAGCGTAGGAAGGGGGCACACTGAAGCTTTCTTT. This encodes CASSVGRGHTEAFF.

The V and J genes are TRBV28 and TRBJ1-2; perhaps TRBD1 as D (5 bases). The CDR3 covers 14 residues. V lost 4 bases and J lost 0, with 9 bases in between. Germline CDR1 reads MDHEN; CDR2 reads SYDVKM. CDR3 bases: TGTGCCAGCAGTTCAGGGTCAGCTAACTATGGCTACACCTTC. It is translated as CASSSGSANYGYTF.

This chain uses TRBV28 with TRBJ2-7; TRBD2 agrees at 7 bases. The V gene end was trimmed by 7 bases and the J gene end by 2 bases; junction bases not matched to a gene: 14. CDR3 length: 16 residues. Germline lookup yields CDR1 MDHEN and CDR2 SYDVKM. CDR3 DNA: TGTGCCAGCACCCTGTTTGCGGCTAGCGGCCCCTACGAGCAGTACTTC. This encodes CASTLFAASGPYEQYF. The complete variable domain, with remaining parts taken from reference TRBV28 and TRBJ2-7, reads DVKVTQSSRYLVKRTGEKVFLECVQDMDHENMFWYRQDPGLGLRLIYFSYDVKMKEKGDIPEGYSVSREKKERFSLILESASTNQTSMYLCASTLFAASGPYEQYFGPGTRLTVT.

The chain couples TRBV30 to TRBJ2-7; D is uncertain. Germline CDR1 and CDR2: GTSNPN and SVGIG (reference sequence). The CDR3 extends over 14 amino acids. Trimming removed 3 bases from V and 2 bases from J, with 14 bases in between. The CDR3 nucleotides are TGTGCCTGGAGCCCTCGGTTCGGTCCCTACGAGCAGTACTTC. Its protein is CAWSPRFGPYEQYF.

The J gene is TRBJ1-5, the V gene TRBV4-2, with D perhaps matching TRBD1 (6 bases). V was trimmed by 4 bases and J by 0 bases, leaving 25 bases between them. Germline CDR1 reads LGHNA; CDR2 reads YNFKEQ. The CDR3 contains 20 residues. The CDR3 spells CASSRGGGGGLGYSNQPQHF. The CDR3 DNA reads as TGTGCCAGCAGCCGGGGGGGCGGGGGAGGCCTTGGGTATAGCAATCAGCCCCAGCATTTT.

This clone was seen once. The rearrangement uses TRBV19 and TRBJ2-2; 11 nucleotides match TRBD2. This CDR3 region has 17 residues. After removal of 6 bases from V and 4 bases from J, the junction contained 10 bases not matched to a gene. The germline V gene has CDR1 LNHDA and CDR2 SQIVND (reference sequence). For the CDR3, the DNA is TGTGCCAGTAGGACTAGCGGGATGTTGGTTTCCACCGGGGAGCTGTTTTTT. Protein: CASRTSGMLVSTGELFF.

CDR3 loop: CASSLRAGGQETQYF. CDR3 in DNA: TGTGCCAGCAGTTTACGGGCGGGGGGGCAAGAGACCCAGTACTTC. The chain recombines TRBV27 with TRBJ2-5, with 9 positions matching TRBD2. Germline CDR1 is MNHEY and CDR2 is SMNVEV (reference sequence). CDR3 length: 15 residues. With V trimmed by 2 bases and J by 2 bases, 3 bases remained unmatched.

The gene calls are TRBV19 and TRBJ1-2; the match to TRBD1 covers 7 bases. In germline, CDR1 is LNHDA, CDR2 SQIVND (reference sequence). Trimming removed 3 bases from V and 6 bases from J; junction bases left unmatched: 16. The CDR3 has 17 residues. CDR3: CASSMGDSGLPGNGYTF. The CDR3 region has the DNA TGTGCCAGTAGTATGGGGGACAGCGGCCTACCTGGGAATGGCTACACCTTC.

V and J are TRBV10-3 and TRBJ2-3; 12 bases map to TRBD1. Trimming took 4 bases from V and 5 from J; bases not matched to a gene: 13. Germline CDR1 is ENHRY and CDR2 is SYGVKD. There are 18 residues in the CDR3. CDR3 loop: CAISVGPPGTGGKDTQYF. The CDR3 DNA sequence: TGTGCCATCAGTGTGGGTCCCCCCGGGACAGGGGGCAAAGATACGCAGTATTTT.

CDR3 sequence reads: CSVWGGNEQFF. The CDR3 nucleotides are TGCAGCGTTTGGGGGGGCAATGAGCAGTTCTTC. This chain links TRBV29-1 with TRBJ2-1; 7 positions agree with TRBD2. Germline V gene lookup returns CDR1 SQVTM and CDR2 ANQGSEA. This CDR3 has 11 amino acids. V gave up 5 bases and J gave up 6 bases; unmatched junction bases: 1.